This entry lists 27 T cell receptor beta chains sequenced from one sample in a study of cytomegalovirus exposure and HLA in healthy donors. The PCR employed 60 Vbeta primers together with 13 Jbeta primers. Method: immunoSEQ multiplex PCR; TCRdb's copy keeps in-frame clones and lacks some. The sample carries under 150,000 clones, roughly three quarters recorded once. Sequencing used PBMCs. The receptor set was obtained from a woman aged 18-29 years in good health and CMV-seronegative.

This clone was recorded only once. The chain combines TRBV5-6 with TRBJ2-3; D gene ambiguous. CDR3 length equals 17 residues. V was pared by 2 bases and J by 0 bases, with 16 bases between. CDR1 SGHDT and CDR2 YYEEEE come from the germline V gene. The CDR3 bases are TGTGCCAGCAGCTTCTACTTGAATAATCCTAGCACAGATACGCAGTATTTT. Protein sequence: CASSFYLNNPSTDTQYF.

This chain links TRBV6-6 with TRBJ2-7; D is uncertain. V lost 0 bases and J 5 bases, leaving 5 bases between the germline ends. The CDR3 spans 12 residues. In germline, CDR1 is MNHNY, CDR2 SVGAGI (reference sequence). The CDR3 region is CASSYSPDEQYF. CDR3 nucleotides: TGTGCCAGCAGTTACTCCCCGGACGAGCAGTACTTC.

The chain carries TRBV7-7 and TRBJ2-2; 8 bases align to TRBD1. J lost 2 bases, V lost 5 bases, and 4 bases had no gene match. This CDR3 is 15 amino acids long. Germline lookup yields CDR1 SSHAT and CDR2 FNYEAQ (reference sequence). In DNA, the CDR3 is TGTGCCAGCAGCATCGGGACAGGCAACACCGGGGAGCTGTTTTTT. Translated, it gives CASSIGTGNTGELFF.

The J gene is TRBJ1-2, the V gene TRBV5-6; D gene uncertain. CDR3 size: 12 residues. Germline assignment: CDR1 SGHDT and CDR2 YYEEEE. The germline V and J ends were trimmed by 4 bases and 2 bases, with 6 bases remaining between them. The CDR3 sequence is CASSPQNYGYTF. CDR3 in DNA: TGTGCCAGCAGCCCACAAAACTATGGCTACACCTTC.

The CDR3 loop reads CASSNIPGSGEQYF. The CDR3 DNA reads TGTGCCAGCTCCAACATACCCGGGTCCGGGGAGCAGTACTTC. The V call is TRBV18, the J call TRBJ2-7; D unclear. Germline V gene data show CDR1 as KGHSH and CDR2 as LQKENI. Trimming removed 6 bases at V and 7 bases at J, with 19 bases between. The CDR3 has 14 residues.

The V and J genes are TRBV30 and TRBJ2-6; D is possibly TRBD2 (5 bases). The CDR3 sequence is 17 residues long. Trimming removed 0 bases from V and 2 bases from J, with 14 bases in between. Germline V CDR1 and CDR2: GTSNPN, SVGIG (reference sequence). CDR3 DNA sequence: TGTGCCTGGAGTGTACTTGAGGGCACCGCTGGGGCCAACGTCCTGACTTTC. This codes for CAWSVLEGTAGANVLTF.

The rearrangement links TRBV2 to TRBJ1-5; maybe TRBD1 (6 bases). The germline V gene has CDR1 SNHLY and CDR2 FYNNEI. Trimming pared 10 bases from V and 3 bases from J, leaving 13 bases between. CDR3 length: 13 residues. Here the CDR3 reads CATKRTVNQPQHF. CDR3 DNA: TGTGCCACCAAGAGGACAGTCAATCAGCCCCAGCATTTT.

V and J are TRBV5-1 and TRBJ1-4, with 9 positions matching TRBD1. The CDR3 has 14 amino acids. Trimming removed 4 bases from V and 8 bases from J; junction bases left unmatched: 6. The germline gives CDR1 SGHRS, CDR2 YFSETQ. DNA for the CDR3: TGCGCCAGCAGCCCCTTAGGACAGGGGGAAAAACTGTTTTTT. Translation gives CASSPLGQGEKLFF.

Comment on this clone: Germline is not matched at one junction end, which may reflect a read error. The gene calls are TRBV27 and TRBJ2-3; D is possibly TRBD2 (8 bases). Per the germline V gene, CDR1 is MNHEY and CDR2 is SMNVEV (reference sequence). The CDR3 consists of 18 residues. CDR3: CATSSPPGGGGGTDTQYF. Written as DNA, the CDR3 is TGTGCCACCAGTTCCCCGCCGGGAGGGGGCGGGGGCACAGATACGCAGTATTTT.

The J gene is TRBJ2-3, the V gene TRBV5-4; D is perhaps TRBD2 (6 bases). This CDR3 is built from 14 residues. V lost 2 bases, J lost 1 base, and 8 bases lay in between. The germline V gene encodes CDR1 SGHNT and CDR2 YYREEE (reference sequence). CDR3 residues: CASSFSGRTDTQYF. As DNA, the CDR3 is TGTGCCAGCAGCTTTAGCGGACGCACAGATACGCAGTATTTT.

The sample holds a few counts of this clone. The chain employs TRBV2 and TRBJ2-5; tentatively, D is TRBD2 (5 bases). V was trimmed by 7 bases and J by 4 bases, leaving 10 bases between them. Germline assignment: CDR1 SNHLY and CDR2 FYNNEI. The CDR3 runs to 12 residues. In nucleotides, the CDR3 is TGTGCCAGCACTGATGAGGGAGAGACCCAGTACTTC. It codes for CASTDEGETQYF.

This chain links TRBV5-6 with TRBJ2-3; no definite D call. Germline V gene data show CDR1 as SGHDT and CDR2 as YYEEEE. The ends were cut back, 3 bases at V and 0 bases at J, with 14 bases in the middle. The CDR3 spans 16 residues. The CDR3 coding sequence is TGTGCCAGCAGCTCTCTTAAGAGCGCTAGCACAGATACGCAGTATTTT. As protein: CASSSLKSASTDTQYF.

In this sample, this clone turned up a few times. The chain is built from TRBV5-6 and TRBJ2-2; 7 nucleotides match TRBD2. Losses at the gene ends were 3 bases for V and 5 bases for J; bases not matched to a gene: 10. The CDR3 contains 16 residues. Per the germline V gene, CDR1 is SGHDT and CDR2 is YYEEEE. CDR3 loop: CASSSVGRAPTGELFF. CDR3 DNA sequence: TGTGCCAGCAGCTCTGTAGGGAGGGCCCCAACCGGGGAGCTGTTTTTT.

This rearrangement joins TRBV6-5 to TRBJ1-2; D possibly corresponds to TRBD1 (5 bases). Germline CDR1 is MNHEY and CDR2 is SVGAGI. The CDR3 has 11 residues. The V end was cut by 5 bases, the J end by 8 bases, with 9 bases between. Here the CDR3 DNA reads TGTGCCAGCAGTCGCGGACAAGGCTACACCTTC. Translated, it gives CASSRGQGYTF.

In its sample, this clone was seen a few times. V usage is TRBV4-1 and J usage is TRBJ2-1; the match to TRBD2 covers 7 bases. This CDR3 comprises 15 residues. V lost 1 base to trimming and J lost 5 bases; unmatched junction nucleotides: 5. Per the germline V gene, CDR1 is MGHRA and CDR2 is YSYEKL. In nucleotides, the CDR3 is TGCGCCAGCAGCCAAGTCCTAGCGGCCGACAATGAGCAGTTCTTC. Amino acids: CASSQVLAADNEQFF.

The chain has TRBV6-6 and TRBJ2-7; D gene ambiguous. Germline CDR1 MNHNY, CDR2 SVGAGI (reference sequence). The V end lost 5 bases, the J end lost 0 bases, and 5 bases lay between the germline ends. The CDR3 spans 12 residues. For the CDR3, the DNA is TGTGCCAGCAGTGGCTTCTCCTACGAGCAGTACTTC. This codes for CASSGFSYEQYF.

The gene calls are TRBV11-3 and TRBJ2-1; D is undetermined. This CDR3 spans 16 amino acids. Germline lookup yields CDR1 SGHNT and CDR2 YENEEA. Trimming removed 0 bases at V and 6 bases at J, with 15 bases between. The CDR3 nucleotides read TGTGCCAGCAGCTTAGATACTGGTAGCCGGTCCAATGAGCAGTTCTTC. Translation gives CASSLDTGSRSNEQFF.

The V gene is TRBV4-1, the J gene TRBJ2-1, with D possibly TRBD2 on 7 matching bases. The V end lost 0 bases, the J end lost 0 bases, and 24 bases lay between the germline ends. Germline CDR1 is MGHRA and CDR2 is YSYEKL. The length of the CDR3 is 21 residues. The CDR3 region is CASSQDRIAAGRGSSYNEQFF. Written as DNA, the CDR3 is TGCGCCAGCAGCCAAGACCGTATAGCAGCGGGAAGGGGGAGCTCCTACAATGAGCAGTTCTTC.

DNA for the CDR3: TGCAGCGTTCTCGATCCTCTAGACCCCGGGGAGCTGTTTTTT. It encodes CSVLDPLDPGELFF. This chain joins TRBV29-1 and TRBJ2-2; D uncertain. CDR1 and CDR2 from the germline V gene are SQVTM and ANQGSEA. The length of the CDR3 is 14 residues. The ends were cut back, 5 bases at V and 6 bases at J, with 16 bases in the middle.

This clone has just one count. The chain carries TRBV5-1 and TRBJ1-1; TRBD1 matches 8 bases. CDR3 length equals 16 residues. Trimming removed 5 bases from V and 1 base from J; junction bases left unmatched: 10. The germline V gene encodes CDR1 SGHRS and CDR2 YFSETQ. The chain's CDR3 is CASSLTQQGGNTEAFF. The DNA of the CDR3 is TGCGCCAGCAGTTTAACACAACAGGGGGGGAACACTGAAGCTTTCTTT.

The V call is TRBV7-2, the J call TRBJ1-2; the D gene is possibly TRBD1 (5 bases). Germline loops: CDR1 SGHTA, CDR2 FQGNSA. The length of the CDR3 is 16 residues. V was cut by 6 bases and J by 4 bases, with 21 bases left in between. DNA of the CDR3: TGTGCCAGCAGTAAGCTTGCCGCGGGGGAATCCTATGGCTACACCTTC. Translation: CASSKLAAGESYGYTF.

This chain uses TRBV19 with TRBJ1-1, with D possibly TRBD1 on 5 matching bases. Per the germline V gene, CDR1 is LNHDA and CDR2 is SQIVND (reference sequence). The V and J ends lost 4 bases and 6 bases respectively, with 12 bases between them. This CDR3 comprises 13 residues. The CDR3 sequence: CASSRGLGAEAFF. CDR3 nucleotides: TGTGCCAGTAGTAGGGGCTTAGGGGCTGAAGCTTTCTTT.

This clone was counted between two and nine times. The CDR3 DNA sequence: TGTGCCAGCAGCTTCGGTAACACAGATACGCAGTATTTT. This codes for CASSFGNTDTQYF. The V call is TRBV7-6, the J call TRBJ2-3, with D uncertain. The CDR3 sequence is 13 residues long. Germline V gives CDR1 SGHVS, CDR2 FNYEAQ. V was pared by 3 bases and J by 2 bases, with 6 bases between.

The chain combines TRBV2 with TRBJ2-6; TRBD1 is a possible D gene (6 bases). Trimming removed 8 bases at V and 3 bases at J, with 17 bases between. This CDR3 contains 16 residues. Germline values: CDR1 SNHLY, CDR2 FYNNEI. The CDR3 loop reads CASSIQGSFGANVLTF. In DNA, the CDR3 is TGTGCCAGCTCGATACAGGGTTCGTTTGGGGCCAACGTCCTGACTTTC.

The CDR3 DNA reads TGTGCCAGCAAACGAGGGGACTTCCCCACAGATACGCAGTATTTT. This translates into CASKRGDFPTDTQYF. V and J are TRBV11-2 and TRBJ2-3; possibly TRBD2 for D (6 bases). V was pared by 7 bases and J by 2 bases, with 16 bases between. Looked up from germline, CDR1 is SGHAT and CDR2 is FQNNGV. The CDR3 spans 15 residues.

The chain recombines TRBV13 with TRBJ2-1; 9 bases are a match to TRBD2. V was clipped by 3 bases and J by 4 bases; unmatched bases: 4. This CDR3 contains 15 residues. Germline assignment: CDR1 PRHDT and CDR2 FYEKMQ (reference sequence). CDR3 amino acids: CASSLREGLYNEQFF. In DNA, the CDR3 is TGTGCCAGCAGCTTGCGGGAGGGATTGTACAATGAGCAGTTCTTC.

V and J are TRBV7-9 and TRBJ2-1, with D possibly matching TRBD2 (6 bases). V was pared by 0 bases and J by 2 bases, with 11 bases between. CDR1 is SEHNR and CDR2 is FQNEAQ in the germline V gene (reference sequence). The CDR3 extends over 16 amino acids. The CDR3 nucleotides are TGTGCCAGCAGCTTAGCTGGGGGGTTCACCTACAATGAGCAGTTCTTC. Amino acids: CASSLAGGFTYNEQFF. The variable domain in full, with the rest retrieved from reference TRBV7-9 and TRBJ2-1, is DTGVSQNPRHKITKRGQNVTFRCDPISEHNRLYWYRQTLGQGPEFLTYFQNEAQLEKSRLLSDRFSAERPKGSFSTLEIQRTEQGDSAMYLCASSLAGGFTYNEQFFGPGTRLTVL.